Detailed here is one T cell receptor beta chain. These data originate in a study of T cell changes during pregnancy in multiple sclerosis. Generated by immunoSEQ multiplex PCR, the TCRdb table keeps only in-frame clones and is missing some. The sample records 38,000 or so clones, 94% being singletons. The clonotype was recovered from a female donor with multiple sclerosis, enrolled in a pregnancy study. The starting material was CD4+ T cells from peripheral blood mononuclear cells, obtained in the second trimester of pregnancy.

The CDR3 protein is CASRDRGAGYNEQFF. The CDR3 DNA reads TGTGCCAGCAGGGACAGGGGCGCGGGGTACAATGAGCAGTTCTTC. The chain combines TRBV5-4 with TRBJ2-1, with 9 bases aligning to TRBD1. J lost 4 bases, V lost 5 bases, and 7 bases had no gene match. Germline V CDR1 and CDR2: SGHNT, YYREEE (reference sequence). The length of the CDR3 is 15 residues.